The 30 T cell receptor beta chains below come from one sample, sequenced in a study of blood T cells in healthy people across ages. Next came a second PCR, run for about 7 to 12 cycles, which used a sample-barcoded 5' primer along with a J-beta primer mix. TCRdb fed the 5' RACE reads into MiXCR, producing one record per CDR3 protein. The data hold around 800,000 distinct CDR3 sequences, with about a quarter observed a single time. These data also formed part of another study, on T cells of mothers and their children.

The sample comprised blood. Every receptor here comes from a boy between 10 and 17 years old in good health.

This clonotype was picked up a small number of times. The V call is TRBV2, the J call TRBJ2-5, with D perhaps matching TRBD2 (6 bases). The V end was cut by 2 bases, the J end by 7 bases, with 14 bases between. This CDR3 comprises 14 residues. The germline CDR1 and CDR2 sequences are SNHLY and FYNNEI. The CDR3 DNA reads TGTGCCAGCAGTGAACGCCGGGCGCGGGGGACCCAGTACTTC. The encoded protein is CASSERRARGTQYF.

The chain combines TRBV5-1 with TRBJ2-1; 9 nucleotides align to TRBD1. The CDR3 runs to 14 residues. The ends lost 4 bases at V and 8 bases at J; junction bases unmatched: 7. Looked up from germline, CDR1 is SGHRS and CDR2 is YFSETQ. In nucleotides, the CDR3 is TGCGCCAGCAGCCTCGGACAGGGGTGGGATGAGCAGTTCTTC. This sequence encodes CASSLGQGWDEQFF.

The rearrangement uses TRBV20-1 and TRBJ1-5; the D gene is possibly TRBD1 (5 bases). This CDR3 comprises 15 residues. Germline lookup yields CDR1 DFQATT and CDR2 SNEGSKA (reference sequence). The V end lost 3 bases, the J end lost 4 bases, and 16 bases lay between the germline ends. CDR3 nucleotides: TGCAGTGCTAGTCCCCCGGGGGGTTTGAATCAGCCCCAGCATTTT. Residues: CSASPPGGLNQPQHF.

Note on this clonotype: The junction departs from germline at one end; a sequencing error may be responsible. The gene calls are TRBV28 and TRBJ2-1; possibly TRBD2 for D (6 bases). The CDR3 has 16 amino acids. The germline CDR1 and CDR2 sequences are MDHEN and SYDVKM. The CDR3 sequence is CASSKGDTSSYSEQFF. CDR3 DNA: TGTGCCAGCAGCAAAGGGGATACTAGCTCCTACAGTGAGCAGTTCTTC.

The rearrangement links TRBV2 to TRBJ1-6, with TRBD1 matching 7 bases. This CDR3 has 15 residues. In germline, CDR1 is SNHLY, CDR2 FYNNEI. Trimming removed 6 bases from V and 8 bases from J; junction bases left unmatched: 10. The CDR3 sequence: CASRRNRDSHSPLHF. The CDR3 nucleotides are TGTGCCAGCAGGAGGAACCGGGACAGCCATTCACCCCTCCACTTT.

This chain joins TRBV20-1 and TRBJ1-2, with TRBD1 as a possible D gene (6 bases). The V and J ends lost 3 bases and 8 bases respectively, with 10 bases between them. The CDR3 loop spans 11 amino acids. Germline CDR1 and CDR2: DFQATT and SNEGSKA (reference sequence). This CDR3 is CSASRGFGYTF. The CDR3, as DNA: TGCAGTGCTAGTAGGGGGTTCGGCTACACCTTC.

For the CDR3, the DNA is TGTGCCAGCAGCCCGACGTGGAGTCAGTTAAATGGCTACACCTTC. It codes for CASSPTWSQLNGYTF. The chain employs TRBV11-1 and TRBJ1-2; D unclear. This CDR3 spans 15 amino acids. With 5 bases removed from V and 6 bases from J, the gap between germline ends came to 19 bases. Germline values: CDR1 SGHAT, CDR2 FQDESV (reference sequence).

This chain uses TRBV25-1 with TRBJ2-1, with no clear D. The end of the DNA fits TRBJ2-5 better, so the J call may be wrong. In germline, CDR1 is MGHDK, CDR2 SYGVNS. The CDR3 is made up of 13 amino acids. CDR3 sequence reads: CASSEQADETQYF. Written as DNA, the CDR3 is TGTGCCAGCAGTGAACAGGCAGATGAGACCCAGTACTTC.

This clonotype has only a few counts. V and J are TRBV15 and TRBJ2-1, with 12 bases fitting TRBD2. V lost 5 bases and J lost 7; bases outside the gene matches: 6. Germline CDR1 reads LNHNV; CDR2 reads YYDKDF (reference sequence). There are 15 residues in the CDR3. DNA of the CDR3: TGTGCCACCAGCGGGGGACTAGCGGGCCTGAATGAGCAGTTCTTC. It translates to CATSGGLAGLNEQFF. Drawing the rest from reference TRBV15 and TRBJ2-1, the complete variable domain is DAMVIQNPRYQVTQFGKPVTLSCSQTLNHNVMYWYQQKSSQAPKLLFHYYDKDFNNEADTPDNFQSRRPNTSFCFLDIRSPGLGDTAMYLCATSGGLAGLNEQFFGPGTRLTVL.

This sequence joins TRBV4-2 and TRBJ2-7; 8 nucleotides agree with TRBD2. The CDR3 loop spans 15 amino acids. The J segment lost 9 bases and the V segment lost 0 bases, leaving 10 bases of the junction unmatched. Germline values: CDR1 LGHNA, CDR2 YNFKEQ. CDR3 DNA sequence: TGTGCCAGCAGCCAAGAGCCTGTCGGGGGGGCATCGCAGTACTTC. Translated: CASSQEPVGGASQYF.

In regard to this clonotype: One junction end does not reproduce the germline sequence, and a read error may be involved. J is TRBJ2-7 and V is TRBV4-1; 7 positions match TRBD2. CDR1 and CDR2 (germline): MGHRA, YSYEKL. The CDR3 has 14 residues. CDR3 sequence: CASSQGFGDYVQYF. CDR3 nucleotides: TGCGCCAGCAGCCAAGGCTTTGGGGACTACGTGCAGTACTTC.

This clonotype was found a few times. The CDR3 sequence: CAWSVLEKARYFF. The CDR3 bases are TGTGCCTGGAGTGTACTTGAAAAGGCACGATATTTCTTC. The chain joins TRBV30 to TRBJ2-1, with D uncertain. Trimming took 0 bases from V and 16 from J, leaving 19 bases between them. This CDR3 is built from 13 residues. CDR1 GTSNPN and CDR2 SVGIG come from the germline V gene (reference sequence).

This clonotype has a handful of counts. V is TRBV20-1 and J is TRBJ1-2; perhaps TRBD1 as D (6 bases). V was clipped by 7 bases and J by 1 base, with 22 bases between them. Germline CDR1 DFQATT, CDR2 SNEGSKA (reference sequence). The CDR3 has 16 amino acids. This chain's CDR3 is CSVKTGPQPLNYGYTF. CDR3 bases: TGCAGTGTTAAAACAGGGCCCCAACCCCTTAACTATGGCTACACCTTC.

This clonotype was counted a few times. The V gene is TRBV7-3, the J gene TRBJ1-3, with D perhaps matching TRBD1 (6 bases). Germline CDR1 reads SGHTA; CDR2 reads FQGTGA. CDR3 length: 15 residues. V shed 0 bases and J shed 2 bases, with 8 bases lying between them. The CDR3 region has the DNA TGTGCCAGCAGCTTAACGGGGGCGCCTGGAAACACCATATATTTT. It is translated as CASSLTGAPGNTIYF.

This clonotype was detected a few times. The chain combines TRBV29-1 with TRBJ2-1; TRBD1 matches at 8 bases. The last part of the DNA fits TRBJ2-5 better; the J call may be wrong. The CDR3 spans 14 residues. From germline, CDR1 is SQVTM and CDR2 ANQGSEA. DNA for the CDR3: TGCAGCGTTGAAGACGTGGGACAGGTTGAGACCCAGTACTTC. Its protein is CSVEDVGQVETQYF.

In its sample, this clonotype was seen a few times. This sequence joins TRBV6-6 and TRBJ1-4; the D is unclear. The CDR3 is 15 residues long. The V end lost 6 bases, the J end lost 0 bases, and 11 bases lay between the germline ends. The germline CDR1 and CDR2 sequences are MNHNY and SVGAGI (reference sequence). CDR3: CASRSDGATNEKLFF. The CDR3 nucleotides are TGTGCCAGCAGGTCCGACGGAGCAACTAATGAAAAACTGTTTTTT.

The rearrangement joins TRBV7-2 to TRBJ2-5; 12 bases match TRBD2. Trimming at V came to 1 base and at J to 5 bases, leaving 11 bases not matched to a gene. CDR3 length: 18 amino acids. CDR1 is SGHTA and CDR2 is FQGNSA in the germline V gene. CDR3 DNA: TGTGCCAGCAGCTTAGGGCTAGCGGGGGGGGGAGTGTCGGAGACCCAGTACTTC. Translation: CASSLGLAGGGVSETQYF. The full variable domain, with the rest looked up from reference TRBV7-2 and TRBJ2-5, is GAGVSQSPSNKVTEKGKDVELRCDPISGHTALYWYRQSLGQGLEFLIYFQGNSAPDKSGLPSDRFSAERTGGSVSTLTIQRTQQEDSAVYLCASSLGLAGGGVSETQYFGPGTRLLVL.

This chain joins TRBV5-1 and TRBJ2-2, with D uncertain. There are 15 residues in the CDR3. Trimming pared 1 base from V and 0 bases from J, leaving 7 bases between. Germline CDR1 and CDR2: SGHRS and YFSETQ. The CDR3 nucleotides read TGCGCCAGCAGCTTGAGCCTGCCGAACACCGGGGAGCTGTTTTTT. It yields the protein CASSLSLPNTGELFF.

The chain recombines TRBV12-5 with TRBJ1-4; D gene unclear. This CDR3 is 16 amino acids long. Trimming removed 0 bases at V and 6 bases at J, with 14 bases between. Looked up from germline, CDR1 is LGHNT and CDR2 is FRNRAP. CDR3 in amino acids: CASGLVLGGRDEKLFF. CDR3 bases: TGTGCTAGTGGTTTGGTACTCGGCGGAAGAGATGAAAAACTGTTTTTT.

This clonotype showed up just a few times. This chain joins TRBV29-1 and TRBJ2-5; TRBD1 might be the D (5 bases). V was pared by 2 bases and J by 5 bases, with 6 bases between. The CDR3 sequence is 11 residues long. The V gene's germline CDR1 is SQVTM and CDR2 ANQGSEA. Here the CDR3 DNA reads TGCAGCGTTGAAAAGGGGGAGACCCAGTACTTC. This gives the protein CSVEKGETQYF.

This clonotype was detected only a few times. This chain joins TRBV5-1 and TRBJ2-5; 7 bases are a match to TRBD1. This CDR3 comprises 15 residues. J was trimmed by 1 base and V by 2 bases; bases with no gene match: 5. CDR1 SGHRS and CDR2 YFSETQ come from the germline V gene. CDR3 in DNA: TGCGCCAGCAGCTTAGTCCCAGGGGGCCAAGAGACCCAGTACTTC. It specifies CASSLVPGGQETQYF.

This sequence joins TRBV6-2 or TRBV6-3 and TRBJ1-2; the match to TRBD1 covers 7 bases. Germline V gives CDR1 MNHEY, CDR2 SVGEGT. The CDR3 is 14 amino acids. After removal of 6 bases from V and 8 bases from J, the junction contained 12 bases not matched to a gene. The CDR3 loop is CASSQRQGQRGYTF. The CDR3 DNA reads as TGTGCCAGCAGCCAACGACAGGGCCAACGGGGCTACACCTTC.

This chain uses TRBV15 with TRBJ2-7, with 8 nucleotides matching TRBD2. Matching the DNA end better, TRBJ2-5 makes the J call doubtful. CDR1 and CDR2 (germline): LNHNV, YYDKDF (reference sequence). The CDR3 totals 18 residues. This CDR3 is CATSSEESGGRRRETQYF. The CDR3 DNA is TGTGCCACCAGCTCAGAAGAGAGCGGGGGACGCCGTCGGGAGACCCAGTACTTC.

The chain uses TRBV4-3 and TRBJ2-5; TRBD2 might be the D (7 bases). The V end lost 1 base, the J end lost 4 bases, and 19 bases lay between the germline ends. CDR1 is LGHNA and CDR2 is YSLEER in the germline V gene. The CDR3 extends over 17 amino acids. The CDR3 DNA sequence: TGCGCCAGCAGCCAAGCCACCGGTCGGGGGGCTGGAGAGACCCAGTACTTC. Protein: CASSQATGRGAGETQYF.

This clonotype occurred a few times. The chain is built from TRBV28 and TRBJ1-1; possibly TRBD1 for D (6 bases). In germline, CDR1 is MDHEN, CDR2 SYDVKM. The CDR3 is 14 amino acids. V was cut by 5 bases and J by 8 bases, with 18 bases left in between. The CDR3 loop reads CASSTDDRPREAFF. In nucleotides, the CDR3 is TGTGCCAGCAGTACCGATGACAGGCCACGGGAAGCTTTCTTT.

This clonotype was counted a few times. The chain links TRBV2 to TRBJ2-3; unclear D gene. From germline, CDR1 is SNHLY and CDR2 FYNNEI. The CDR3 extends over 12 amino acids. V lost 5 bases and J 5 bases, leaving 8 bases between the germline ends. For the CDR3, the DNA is TGTGCCAGCAGTTTCGACGGAGATACGCAGTATTTT. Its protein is CASSFDGDTQYF.

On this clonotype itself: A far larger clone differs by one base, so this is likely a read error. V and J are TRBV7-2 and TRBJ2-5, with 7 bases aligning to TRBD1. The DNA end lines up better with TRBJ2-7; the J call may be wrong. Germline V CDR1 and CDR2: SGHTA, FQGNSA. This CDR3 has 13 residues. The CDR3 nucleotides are TGTGCCAGCAGCTTAGGGGACAGCTACGAGCAGTACGTC. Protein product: CASSLGDSYEQYV.

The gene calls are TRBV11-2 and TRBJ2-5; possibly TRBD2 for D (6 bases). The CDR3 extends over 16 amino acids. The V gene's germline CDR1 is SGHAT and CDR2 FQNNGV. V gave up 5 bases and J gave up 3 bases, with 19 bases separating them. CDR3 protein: CASSPLQTSLEETQYF. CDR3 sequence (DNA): TGTGCCAGCAGCCCATTACAGACTAGTTTAGAAGAGACCCAGTACTTC.

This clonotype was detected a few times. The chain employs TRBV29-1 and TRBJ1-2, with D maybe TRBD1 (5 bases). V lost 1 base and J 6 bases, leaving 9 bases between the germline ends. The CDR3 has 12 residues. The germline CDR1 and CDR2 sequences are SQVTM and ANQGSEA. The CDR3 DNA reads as TGCAGCGTTGAAGGATCAGGGAATGGCTACACCTTC. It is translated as CSVEGSGNGYTF. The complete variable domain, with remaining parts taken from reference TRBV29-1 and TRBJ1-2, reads SAVISQKPSRDICQRGTSLTIQCQVDSQVTMMFWYRQQPGQSLTLIATANQGSEATYESGFVIDKFPISRPNLTFSTLTVSNMSPEDSSIYLCSVEGSGNGYTFGSGTRLTVV.

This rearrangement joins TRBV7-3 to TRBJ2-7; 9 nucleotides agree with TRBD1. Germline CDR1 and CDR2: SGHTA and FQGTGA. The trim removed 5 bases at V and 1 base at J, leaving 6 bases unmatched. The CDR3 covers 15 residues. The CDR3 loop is CASSLTGGDSYEQYF. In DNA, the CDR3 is TGTGCCAGCAGCCTTACAGGGGGCGATTCCTACGAGCAGTACTTC. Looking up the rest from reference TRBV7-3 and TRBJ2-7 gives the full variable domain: GAGVSQTPSNKVTEKGKYVELRCDPISGHTALYWYRQSLGQGPEFLIYFQGTGAADDSGLPNDRFFAVRPEGSVSTLKIQRTERGDSAVYLCASSLTGGDSYEQYFGPGTRLTVT.